Sequencing of this T cell receptor (beta chain) was carried out in a study of blood T cell repertoires in COVID-19. Produced via immunoSEQ multiplex PCR; TCRdb's table is partial and in-frame only. The sample has around 120,000 clones; approximately 80% are singletons. V lost 5 bases, J lost 6 bases, and 13 bases lay in between. The CDR3 has 13 amino acids. Germline CDR1 reads LNHDA; CDR2 reads SQIVND (reference sequence). Sequenced sample: peripheral blood. This TCR was sampled from a man aged 40-55 years with active or convalescent COVID-19. The gene calls are TRBV19 and TRBJ1-2; D may be TRBD1 (5 bases). The CDR3 loop is CASSPRVKDGYTF. The CDR3, as DNA: TGTGCCAGTAGTCCCAGGGTCAAAGATGGCTACACCTTC.